A selection of T cell receptor beta chains follows, all from one sample in a study of human T cells and chemical hapten exposure. Each CDR3 protein gets one entry after TCRdb re-called the RACE reads with MiXCR. The data show over 85,000 distinct CDR3 sequences, 10% to 11% seen once. The sequences come from whole blood, collected in connection with sensitization to the hapten diphenylcyclopropenone (DPC). These receptors came from a woman in her sixties with alopecia areata. Some clones in this sample may be carry-over from other donors' samples. Each CDR3 is given with its conserved first and last residue. Each record gives: CDR3 DNA, CDR3 protein, D gene, clone size, J gene, V gene. D genes are given only for firm matches. A clone size is listed for some rows: how often the clone was seen (once, few, many), or a class if it is expanded.

CDR3nt: TGTGCCTGGAGTGTAGGGACGGCCGTATACGAGCAGTACTTC
CDR3aa: CAWSVGTAVYEQYF
d_gene: .
abundance: many
j_gene: TRBJ2-7
v_gene: TRBV30

CDR3nt: TGTGCCAGCAGTGAACAGGGATATACTGAAGCTTTCTTT
CDR3aa: CASSEQGYTEAFF
d_gene: .
abundance: many
j_gene: TRBJ1-1
v_gene: TRBV2

CDR3nt: TGCGCCAGCAGCTTGGCCCCCCCCAGGGGTAGTGAACCCGGGGAGCTGTTTTTT
CDR3aa: CASSLAPPRGSEPGELFF
d_gene: .
abundance: many
j_gene: TRBJ2-2
v_gene: TRBV5-1

CDR3nt: TGTGCCAGCAGTCCAGGGAGCATTGGCTACAATGAGCAGTTCTTC
CDR3aa: CASSPGSIGYNEQFF
d_gene: .
abundance: many
j_gene: TRBJ2-1
v_gene: TRBV12-3/TRBV12-4

CDR3nt: TGTGCCTACTCATCGGGGCCTAGCGGGGCTTCAGATACGCAGTATTTT
CDR3aa: CAYSSGPSGASDTQYF
d_gene: TRBD2
abundance: many
j_gene: TRBJ2-3
v_gene: TRBV7-9

CDR3nt: TGTGCCAGCACCCGAGGCGGCAGGGGAACCTACGAGCAGTACTTC
CDR3aa: CASTRGGRGTYEQYF
d_gene: .
abundance: many
j_gene: TRBJ2-7
v_gene: TRBV6-4

CDR3nt: TGCAGCGTTGGTGAGGGAGAGACCCAGTACTTC
CDR3aa: CSVGEGETQYF
d_gene: .
abundance: few
j_gene: TRBJ2-5
v_gene: TRBV29-1

CDR3nt: TGTGCCAGCAGTTACTTGAGGAACACTGAAGCTTTCTTT
CDR3aa: CASSYLRNTEAFF
d_gene: .
abundance: .
j_gene: TRBJ1-1
v_gene: TRBV6-2/TRBV6-3

CDR3nt: TGTGCCAGCAGCTCACAGACAAGCAATCAGCCCCAGCATTTT
CDR3aa: CASSSQTSNQPQHF
d_gene: .
abundance: few
j_gene: TRBJ1-5
v_gene: TRBV6-5

CDR3nt: TGTGCCACGGACCGGAGCGGGGGGGTTGGCACCGGGGAGCTGTTTTTT
CDR3aa: CATDRSGGVGTGELFF
d_gene: TRBD2
abundance: .
j_gene: TRBJ2-2
v_gene: TRBV19

CDR3nt: TGCAGCCAAGCTGGCGGGGGATACAATGAGCAGTTCTTC
CDR3aa: CSQAGGGYNEQFF
d_gene: TRBD2
abundance: .
j_gene: TRBJ2-1
v_gene: TRBV20-1

CDR3nt: TGTGCCAGCAGTCCCGACAATGAGCAGTTCTTC
CDR3aa: CASSPDNEQFF
d_gene: .
abundance: few
j_gene: TRBJ2-1
v_gene: TRBV6-5

CDR3nt: TGTGCCAGCAGCTTAGACCGACTAGCGGGGGGGCCAACAGATACGCAGTATTTT
CDR3aa: CASSLDRLAGGPTDTQYF
d_gene: TRBD2
abundance: .
j_gene: TRBJ2-3
v_gene: TRBV11-2

CDR3nt: TGTGCCAGCAGTTACTCATCGGGGGGAACCGGTGAAGCTTTCTTT
CDR3aa: CASSYSSGGTGEAFF
d_gene: .
abundance: many
j_gene: TRBJ1-1
v_gene: TRBV6-6

CDR3nt: TGTGCCAGCAGTACCACAGGGAGAGGCTACACCTTC
CDR3aa: CASSTTGRGYTF
d_gene: .
abundance: many
j_gene: TRBJ1-2
v_gene: TRBV6-6

CDR3nt: TGTGCCAGCAGCGGGACTAGTAGGAATGAGCAGTTCTTC
CDR3aa: CASSGTSRNEQFF
d_gene: TRBD2
abundance: .
j_gene: TRBJ2-1
v_gene: TRBV9

CDR3nt: TGCGCCAGCAGCCAAGATAGACGCTATGGCTACACCTTC
CDR3aa: CASSQDRRYGYTF
d_gene: .
abundance: many
j_gene: TRBJ1-2
v_gene: TRBV4-1

CDR3nt: TGCAGTGCCAGAAACCCCAACAGGGGCTACGAGCAGTACTTC
CDR3aa: CSARNPNRGYEQYF
d_gene: TRBD1
abundance: .
j_gene: TRBJ2-7
v_gene: TRBV20-1

CDR3nt: TGTGCCAGCAGCCCTGGTTCGGGGGACTACAATGAGCAGTTCTTC
CDR3aa: CASSPGSGDYNEQFF
d_gene: .
abundance: many
j_gene: TRBJ2-1
v_gene: TRBV4-2